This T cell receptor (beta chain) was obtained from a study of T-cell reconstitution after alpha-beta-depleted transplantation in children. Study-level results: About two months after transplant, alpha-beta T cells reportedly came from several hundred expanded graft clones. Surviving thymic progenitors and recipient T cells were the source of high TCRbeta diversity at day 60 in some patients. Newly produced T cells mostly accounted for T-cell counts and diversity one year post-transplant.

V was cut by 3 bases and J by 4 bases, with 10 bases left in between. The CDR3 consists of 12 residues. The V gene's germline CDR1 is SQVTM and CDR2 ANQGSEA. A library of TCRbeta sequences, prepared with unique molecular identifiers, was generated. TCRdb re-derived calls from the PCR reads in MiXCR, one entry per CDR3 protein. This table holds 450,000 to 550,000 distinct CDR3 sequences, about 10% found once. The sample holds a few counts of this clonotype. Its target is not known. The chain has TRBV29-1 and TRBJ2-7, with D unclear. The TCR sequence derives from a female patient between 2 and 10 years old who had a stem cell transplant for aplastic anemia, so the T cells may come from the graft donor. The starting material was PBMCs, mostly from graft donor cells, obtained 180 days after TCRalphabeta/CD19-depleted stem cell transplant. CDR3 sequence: CSVDVGGYEQYF. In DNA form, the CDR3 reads TGCAGCGTTGATGTGGGTGGGTACGAGCAGTACTTC.